The text below deals with one TCR beta chain. This same CDR3 is encoded by further DNA sequences in the sample. The record originates from a study of blood T cell repertoires in COVID-19. The CDR3 length is 13 residues. Trimming cost V 2 bases and J 4 bases, with 9 bases left between them. The germline CDR1 and CDR2 sequences are SGHRS and YFSETQ. Some clones are missing from TCRdb's copy, which holds only in-frame ones; the method was immunoSEQ multiplex PCR. The sample carries some 110,000 clones, about 89% recorded once. Sequenced input: peripheral blood. This TCR was sampled from a man in his forties or fifties with acute or convalescent COVID-19. The chain has TRBV5-1 and TRBJ1-1; perhaps TRBD1 as D (5 bases). CDR3 loop: CASSFQGGTEAFF. The DNA of the CDR3 is TGCGCCAGCAGCTTCCAGGGTGGCACTGAAGCTTTCTTT.